The next 21 T cell receptor beta chains were all read from a single sample in a study of response to subunit inactivated influenza vaccine. One entry per CDR3 protein, called by TCRdb with MiXCR from the RT-PCR reads. The sample yields some 640,000 distinct CDR3 sequences, roughly 13% seen once. Here the sequenced sample was PBMCs from blood, taken 14 to 15 days before vaccination. The receptors stem from a middle-aged man who received an inactivated influenza vaccine.

Only a few counts were recorded for this clonotype. The rearrangement links TRBV5-1 to TRBJ2-3; D perhaps matches TRBD1 (5 bases). With 4 bases removed from V and 0 bases from J, the gap between germline ends came to 12 bases. The V gene's germline CDR1 is SGHRS and CDR2 YFSETQ. The CDR3 consists of 15 residues. The CDR3 DNA follows: TGCGCCAGCAGCCCACCCAGGGCCAGCACAGATACGCAGTATTTT. The encoded protein is CASSPPRASTDTQYF. The full variable domain, completed using reference TRBV5-1 and TRBJ2-3, is KAGVTQTPRYLIKTRGQQVTLSCSPISGHRSVSWYQQTPGQGLQFLFEYFSETQRNKGNFPGRFSGRQFSNSRSEMNVSTLELGDSALYLCASSPPRASTDTQYFGPGTRLTVL.

This clonotype was seen more than once but under ten times. This chain uses TRBV12-3 or TRBV12-4 with TRBJ2-2, with D perhaps given as TRBD1 or TRBD2 (5 bases each). V dropped 7 bases and J dropped 2 bases, with 11 bases sitting between them. The length of the CDR3 is 14 residues. The CDR3 nucleotides are TGTGCCAGCATCCGGGGCCAAAACACCGGGGAGCTGTTTTTT. Translated: CASIRGQNTGELFF.

DNA of the CDR3: TGCGCCAGCAGCTTCGGAGGGACCTCTGGAAACACCATATATTTT. This translates into CASSFGGTSGNTIYF. The V call is TRBV5-1, the J call TRBJ1-3; D might be TRBD1 (5 bases). CDR3 size: 15 residues. V lost 2 bases and J lost 0, with 9 bases in between. CDR1 SGHRS and CDR2 YFSETQ come from the germline V gene.

V and J are TRBV5-6 and TRBJ1-3; possible D gene TRBD1, 6 bases. Germline loops: CDR1 SGHDT, CDR2 YYEEEE. The CDR3 spans 13 residues. Trimming pared 7 bases from V and 2 bases from J, leaving 10 bases between. CDR3 loop: CASAQGTGNTIYF. Here the CDR3 DNA reads TGTGCCAGCGCACAGGGAACTGGAAACACCATATATTTT.

The chain recombines TRBV7-9 with TRBJ2-1, with a weak D call TRBD1 (6 bases). The CDR3 spans 15 residues. The ends were cut back, 1 base at V and 5 bases at J, with 12 bases in the middle. Germline values: CDR1 SEHNR, CDR2 FQNEAQ (reference sequence). Here the CDR3 reads CASSLEGVANNEQFF. CDR3 coding DNA: TGTGCCAGCAGCTTAGAGGGGGTGGCTAACAATGAGCAGTTCTTC.

This clonotype has just a few counts. The chain couples TRBV15 to TRBJ2-3, with 8 bases fitting TRBD2. In germline, CDR1 is LNHNV, CDR2 YYDKDF (reference sequence). This CDR3 has 15 residues. V lost 8 bases and J lost 1; bases outside the gene matches: 8. In DNA, the CDR3 is TGTGCCACCCGCAAACGGGAGGGCCGCACAGATACGCAGTATTTT. It is translated as CATRKREGRTDTQYF.

The V gene is TRBV5-1, the J gene TRBJ1-1; perhaps TRBD1 as D (5 bases). Germline V gene lookup returns CDR1 SGHRS and CDR2 YFSETQ. The CDR3 covers 14 residues. With 1 base removed from V and 1 base from J, the gap between germline ends came to 8 bases. CDR3: CASSLYQGNTEAFF. As DNA, the CDR3 is TGCGCCAGCAGCTTGTATCAGGGGAACACTGAAGCTTTCTTT.

This clonotype occurred many times. This chain uses TRBV29-1 with TRBJ1-3, with TRBD1 identical over 9 bases. The CDR3 sequence is 13 residues long. V lost 4 bases, J lost 7 bases, and 5 bases stayed unmatched. Germline V gene sequence: CDR1 SQVTM, CDR2 ANQGSEA. In DNA, the CDR3 is TGCAGCGTTGCTACAACAGGGGGCAACACCATATATTTT. Translation gives CSVATTGGNTIYF.

This clonotype has a count of ten or more. The CDR3, as DNA: TGTGCCAGCAGTTTACCCGTGACCCGGGTAGCAGGCTACGAGCAGTACTTC. Residues: CASSLPVTRVAGYEQYF. This chain joins TRBV28 and TRBJ2-7; no reliable D call. The CDR3 covers 17 residues. Trimming removed 2 bases at V and 3 bases at J, with 20 bases between. Germline CDR1 and CDR2: MDHEN and SYDVKM.

There are a few counts of this clonotype. This rearrangement joins TRBV14 to TRBJ2-7, with D possibly being TRBD2 (5 bases). Germline-derived CDR1 and CDR2 are SGHDN and FVKESK. V was shortened by 0 bases and J by 3 bases, with 9 bases between the two germline ends. This CDR3 has 14 residues. DNA for the CDR3: TGTGCCAGCAGCCAAGAAGTAGCGAACTACGAGCAGTACTTC. Its translation is CASSQEVANYEQYF.

In this sample, this clonotype turned up many times. This chain connects TRBV29-1 to TRBJ2-1, with D perhaps TRBD1 or TRBD2 (5 bases each). CDR3 length: 13 amino acids. Trimming cost V 1 base and J 9 bases, with 13 bases left between them. Germline CDR1 SQVTM, CDR2 ANQGSEA. The CDR3 loop is CSVEVSRGGEQFF. In DNA, the CDR3 is TGCAGCGTTGAAGTGAGCCGGGGCGGTGAGCAGTTCTTC.

This clonotype was seen more than once but under ten times. This rearrangement joins TRBV4-2 to TRBJ2-7, with unresolved D. The germline CDR1 and CDR2 sequences are LGHNA and YNFKEQ. The CDR3 has 13 residues. Trimming took 1 base from V and 3 from J, leaving 7 bases between them. CDR3 DNA: TGTGCCAGCAGCCAAGCCGAATACTACGAGCAGTACTTC. Its protein product is CASSQAEYYEQYF.

This clonotype was observed a handful of times. The chain carries TRBV2 and TRBJ2-1, with unresolved D. The germline CDR1 and CDR2 sequences are SNHLY and FYNNEI. The CDR3 has 11 residues. V shed 8 bases and J shed 7 bases, with 9 bases lying between them. The CDR3 DNA reads TGTGCCAGCGGGGTTGTAAATGAGCAGTTCTTC. It translates to CASGVVNEQFF.

This clonotype was found a few times. The gene calls are TRBV12-3 or TRBV12-4 and TRBJ2-3; D is uncertain. The CDR3 consists of 14 residues. V shed 3 bases and J shed 2 bases, with 9 bases lying between them. The CDR3 DNA follows: TGTGCCAGCAGTTTTCGGCAATTCACAGATACGCAGTATTTT. Its translation is CASSFRQFTDTQYF.

The V call is TRBV4-3, the J call TRBJ2-3; D call uncertain. This CDR3 region has 15 residues. The V and J ends lost 0 bases and 1 base respectively, with 8 bases between them. Germline CDR1 reads LGHNA; CDR2 reads YSLEER. The chain's CDR3 is CASSQDRIGTDTQYF. CDR3 nucleotides: TGCGCCAGCAGCCAAGATCGAATCGGCACAGATACGCAGTATTTT.

The chain combines TRBV15 with TRBJ1-2, with 7 bases lining up with TRBD1. Germline CDR1 and CDR2: LNHNV and YYDKDF (reference sequence). The CDR3 is 15 residues long. V dropped 4 bases and J dropped 0; count of bases not matched to a gene: 5. This chain's CDR3 is CATSKRQGTNYGYTF. Written as DNA, the CDR3 is TGTGCCACCAGCAAAAGACAGGGAACTAACTATGGCTACACCTTC.

The rearrangement joins TRBV4-3 to TRBJ1-4, with 8 bases identical to TRBD1. The CDR3 extends over 15 amino acids. The germline V gene has CDR1 LGHNA and CDR2 YSLEER. The J segment lost 5 bases and the V segment lost 2 bases, leaving 4 bases of the junction unmatched. DNA of the CDR3: TGCGCCAGCAGCCAATTGACAGGGGAGAATGAAAAACTGTTTTTT. Translating it yields CASSQLTGENEKLFF.

This clonotype occurred many times. The chain carries TRBV18 and TRBJ2-2; no firm D call. The V and J ends lost 0 bases and 5 bases respectively, with 7 bases between them. This CDR3 spans 14 amino acids. The germline V gene has CDR1 KGHSH and CDR2 LQKENI. CDR3 sequence (DNA): TGTGCCAGCTCACCACCTATGGTAACCGGGGAGCTGTTTTTT. Translated, it gives CASSPPMVTGELFF.

The V gene is TRBV12-3 or TRBV12-4, the J gene TRBJ2-7; 7 bases agree with TRBD1. The V and J ends lost 7 bases and 2 bases, in that order; junction bases with no gene match: 5. The CDR3 is 13 residues long. In DNA, the CDR3 is TGTGCCAGCAACAACAGGGGCCCCTACGAGCAGTACTTC. Its translation: CASNNRGPYEQYF.

This rearrangement joins TRBV6-1 to TRBJ1-1, with TRBD1 matching 8 bases. Trimming cost V 6 bases and J 1 base; bases outside gene matches: 4. Germline CDR1 MNHNS, CDR2 SASEGT. This CDR3 is built from 14 residues. The DNA for the CDR3 is TGTGCCAGCAGAGTGGACAGGGAGAACACTGAAGCTTTCTTT. It codes for CASRVDRENTEAFF.

This clonotype has a handful of counts. The chain joins TRBV28 to TRBJ2-7, with D hard to call. Germline CDR1 and CDR2: MDHEN and SYDVKM. This CDR3 region has 13 residues. V was shortened by 8 bases and J by 8 bases, with 19 bases between the two germline ends. CDR3 in DNA: TGTGCCAGCGCTCGCCCCACTCATCTAAAGCAGTACTTC. Translation: CASARPTHLKQYF. The complete variable domain, with remaining parts taken from reference TRBV28 and TRBJ2-7, reads DVKVTQSSRYLVKRTGEKVFLECVQDMDHENMFWYRQDPGLGLRLIYFSYDVKMKEKGDIPEGYSVSREKKERFSLILESASTNQTSMYLCASARPTHLKQYFGPGTRLTVT.